Listed below are T cell receptor beta chains from one sample, sequenced in a study of cytomegalovirus exposure and HLA in healthy donors. Assay: immunoSEQ multiplex PCR; the TCRdb copy retains only in-frame clones and omits some. This table holds 100,000 to 150,000 clones, around 78% found once. Sequences were obtained from PBMCs. The receptors derive from a woman in her thirties or forties in good health and CMV-seronegative. The CDR3 runs from the conserved cysteine through the conserved F or W. Each record gives: J gene, V gene, CDR3 protein.

>TRBJ2-3|TRBV28
CASGLFTDTQYF
>TRBJ1-1|TRBV19
CASTPPGRGSGTEAFF
>TRBJ2-4|TRBV19
CASSIRTEGKNIQYF
>TRBJ2-1|TRBV27
CASSSDRVRYNEQFF
>TRBJ2-1|TRBV5-1
CASRTGFVIDEQFF
>TRBJ2-1|TRBV9
CASSGTSGGYEQFF
>TRBJ2-7|TRBV27
CASSWRNEQYF
>TRBJ2-1|TRBV28
CASSLVPGLNEQFF
>TRBJ1-2|TRBV15
CATSREAPSPPGGGGYTF
>TRBJ2-1|TRBV27
CDKTDLSYNEQFF
>TRBJ2-2|TRBV28
CASSLEIRDTYTGELFF